The 21 T cell receptor beta chains below all came from one sample that was sequenced in a study of T cell responses to AZD1222 COVID-19 vaccine. Clones were read by immunoSEQ multiplex PCR, and TCRdb kept only the in-frame ones, dropping some. The sample lists about 200,000 clones, approximately 94% seen once, with 1% in the top ten. Sequencing used peripheral blood, obtained 28 days after the second AZD1222 dose. These receptors were collected from an adult who received the AZD1222 COVID-19 vaccine.

J is TRBJ1-1 and V is TRBV5-1; TRBD1 might be the D (6 bases). The germline V and J ends were trimmed by 4 bases and 5 bases, with 15 bases remaining between them. The germline CDR1 and CDR2 sequences are SGHRS and YFSETQ. The CDR3 runs 14 residues. The CDR3, as DNA: TGCGCCAGCAGCCTGCAGGGGCTTAGGACTGAAGCTTTCTTT. This gives the protein CASSLQGLRTEAFF.

This rearrangement joins TRBV2 to TRBJ1-4; possible D gene TRBD1, 6 bases. Germline V gene lookup returns CDR1 SNHLY and CDR2 FYNNEI. This CDR3 has 14 amino acids. V lost 3 bases to trimming and J lost 8 bases, with 13 bases between them. CDR3 sequence: CASSEPQGPEKLFF. The CDR3, as DNA: TGTGCCAGCAGTGAGCCACAGGGTCCCGAAAAACTGTTTTTT.

The chain joins TRBV7-2 to TRBJ2-6; tentative D call: TRBD1 (5 bases). This CDR3 region has 16 residues. Germline V lookup: CDR1 SGHTA, CDR2 FQGNSA. Trimming left V 4 bases short and J 0 bases short, with 10 bases between. The CDR3 DNA is TGTGCCAGCAGCTCAGGACATACCTCTGGGGCCAACGTCCTGACTTTC. It specifies CASSSGHTSGANVLTF. The full variable domain, its missing parts supplied by reference TRBV7-2 and TRBJ2-6, is GAGVSQSPSNKVTEKGKDVELRCDPISGHTALYWYRQSLGQGLEFLIYFQGNSAPDKSGLPSDRFSAERTGGSVSTLTIQRTQQEDSAVYLCASSSGHTSGANVLTFGAGSRLTVL.

The V and J genes are TRBV27 and TRBJ2-2; D gene uncertain. V was cut by 3 bases and J by 8 bases, with 7 bases left in between. The CDR3 covers 12 residues. The germline CDR1 and CDR2 sequences are MNHEY and SMNVEV (reference sequence). In DNA form, the CDR3 reads TGTGCCAGCAGTTTTTGGGAAGGGGAGCTGTTTTTT. Its protein is CASSFWEGELFF.

The V gene is TRBV10-1, the J gene TRBJ1-1; D possibly corresponds to TRBD1 (6 bases). The CDR3 is made up of 13 amino acids. Germline V gene lookup returns CDR1 WNHNN and CDR2 SYGVQD (reference sequence). The V end was cut by 8 bases, the J end by 3 bases, with 13 bases between. In DNA, the CDR3 is TGCGCCAGCGCATTCGAGGGGGACACTGAAGCTTTCTTT. Protein: CASAFEGDTEAFF.

The gene calls are TRBV27 and TRBJ1-2; tentative D call: TRBD1 (6 bases). V lost 10 bases, J lost 7 bases, and 22 bases lay in between. The CDR3 covers 14 residues. From germline, CDR1 is MNHEY and CDR2 SMNVEV (reference sequence). CDR3 in DNA: TGTGCCACCCAACCCCCCGGGGGCGGAGGTGGCTACACCTTC. It yields the protein CATQPPGGGGGYTF.

The sample holds a few counts of this clone. The chain links TRBV7-9 to TRBJ2-7; 9 bases align to TRBD2. The CDR3 sequence is 15 residues long. Germline values: CDR1 SEHNR, CDR2 FQNEAQ (reference sequence). J was trimmed by 3 bases and V by 5 bases; bases with no gene match: 8. CDR3 region: CASSHRVAGDYEQYF. CDR3 nucleotides: TGTGCCAGCAGCCACCGAGTAGCGGGGGACTACGAGCAGTACTTC. The whole variable domain, remainder taken from reference TRBV7-9 and TRBJ2-7, is DTGVSQNPRHKITKRGQNVTFRCDPISEHNRLYWYRQTLGQGPEFLTYFQNEAQLEKSRLLSDRFSAERPKGSFSTLEIQRTEQGDSAMYLCASSHRVAGDYEQYFGPGTRLTVT.

This chain connects TRBV4-2 to TRBJ2-1; D call uncertain. This CDR3 region has 15 residues. CDR1 is LGHNA, CDR2 YNFKEQ, per germline. V was shortened by 2 bases and J by 9 bases, with 17 bases between the two germline ends. CDR3 in DNA: TGTGCCAGCAGCCAATTGACGGTTTTGGGTAGTGAGCAGTTCTTC. Its protein product is CASSQLTVLGSEQFF.

The V call is TRBV12-5, the J call TRBJ1-1; D gene uncertain. V was pared by 0 bases and J by 1 base, with 12 bases between. Germline CDR1 and CDR2: LGHNT and FRNRAP. This CDR3 is 16 amino acids long. The CDR3 nucleotides are TGTGCTAGTGGTTTGGTACTTAATTCCCCGAACACTGAAGCTTTCTTT. It codes for CASGLVLNSPNTEAFF.

The V and J genes are TRBV19 and TRBJ1-5; D gene uncertain. Trimming shortened V by 7 bases and J by 0 bases, and 10 bases separated the two germline ends. Germline values: CDR1 LNHDA, CDR2 SQIVND (reference sequence). This CDR3 has 14 residues. DNA for the CDR3: TGTGCCAGTAAGGAGAGATATAGCAATCAGCCCCAGCATTTT. Protein: CASKERYSNQPQHF. Together with reference TRBV19 and TRBJ1-5, the CDR3 gives the full variable domain: DGGITQSPKYLFRKEGQNVTLSCEQNLNHDAMYWYRQDPGQGLRLIYYSQIVNDFQKGDIAEGYSVSREKKESFPLTVTSAQKNPTAFYLCASKERYSNQPQHFGDGTRLSIL.

The gene calls are TRBV19 and TRBJ2-1, with 8 bases matching TRBD2. The CDR3 extends over 16 amino acids. V lost 5 bases and J lost 7; bases outside the gene matches: 13. Germline V lookup: CDR1 LNHDA, CDR2 SQIVND (reference sequence). The CDR3 is CASSSSGTGGSNEQFF. CDR3 nucleotide sequence: TGTGCCAGTAGTTCCTCCGGAACGGGGGGGTCGAATGAGCAGTTCTTC.

The rearrangement joins TRBV28 to TRBJ1-6; 11 nucleotides line up with TRBD1. This CDR3 contains 17 residues. Trimming at V came to 6 bases and at J to 4 bases, leaving 8 bases not matched to a gene. Germline lookup yields CDR1 MDHEN and CDR2 SYDVKM. CDR3 sequence (DNA): TGTGCCAGCAGCGACACGGACAGGGGGCGGTATAATTCACCCCTCCACTTT. Protein sequence: CASSDTDRGRYNSPLHF.

Points on this clone: Germline and junction disagree at one end, which may indicate a read error. In DNA form, the CDR3 reads TGTGCCATCAATGAGAGGGGGCGGGCGGATACGCAGTATTTT. Encoded protein: CAINERGRADTQYF. This chain joins TRBV10-3 and TRBJ2-3; 7 nucleotides line up with TRBD1. Germline CDR1 and CDR2: ENHRY and SYGVKD. The CDR3 contains 14 residues.

V usage is TRBV5-5 and J usage is TRBJ1-3; D is perhaps TRBD1 (5 bases). Germline loops: CDR1 SGHKS, CDR2 YYEKEE (reference sequence). The V and J ends lost 4 bases and 8 bases respectively, with 10 bases between them. The CDR3 loop spans 12 amino acids. CDR3 nucleotide sequence: TGTGCCAGCAGCACTCGGGGGGACACCATATATTTT. It yields the protein CASSTRGDTIYF.

The rearrangement uses TRBV30 and TRBJ2-5; D remains ambiguous. V was shortened by 3 bases and J by 3 bases, with 5 bases between the two germline ends. Germline V CDR1 and CDR2: GTSNPN, SVGIG (reference sequence). The CDR3 totals 11 residues. The CDR3, as DNA: TGTGCCTGGAGGGCAGAAGAGACCCAGTACTTC. This gives the protein CAWRAEETQYF.

The rearrangement joins TRBV5-6 to TRBJ1-5; 7 nucleotides line up with TRBD1. Trimming removed 2 bases from V and 11 bases from J; junction bases left unmatched: 7. CDR3 length equals 13 residues. Per the germline V gene, CDR1 is SGHDT and CDR2 is YYEEEE. CDR3 protein: CASSLQGQGAQHF. The DNA for the CDR3 is TGTGCCAGCAGCTTACAAGGTCAGGGGGCCCAGCATTTT.

The gene calls are TRBV7-8 and TRBJ1-2, with TRBD1 matching 7 bases. V dropped 4 bases and J dropped 0; count of bases not matched to a gene: 5. CDR1 SGHVS and CDR2 FQNEAQ come from the germline V gene. The CDR3 runs to 15 residues. Written as DNA, the CDR3 is TGTGCCAGCAGCTGGGGACAGTCGTCTAACTATGGCTACACCTTC. This sequence encodes CASSWGQSSNYGYTF.

V and J are TRBV9 and TRBJ2-5; 7 bases are a match to TRBD2. Germline values: CDR1 SGDLS, CDR2 YYNGEE. The CDR3 length is 16 residues. With 1 base clipped from V and 4 bases from J, the junction kept 10 bases outside the gene matches. This CDR3 is CASSVSGGGGGETQYF. The CDR3 nucleotides read TGTGCCAGCAGCGTATCGGGCGGGGGAGGAGGAGAGACCCAGTACTTC.

This clone was seen just once. The chain joins TRBV4-3 to TRBJ1-5, with D unresolved. This CDR3 contains 15 residues. CDR1 and CDR2 (germline): LGHNA, YSLEER. The germline V and J ends were trimmed by 0 bases and 7 bases, with 13 bases remaining between them. The CDR3 coding sequence is TGCGCCAGCAGCCAAGACTATTGGAGTACGCAGCCCCAGCATTTT. Translated, it gives CASSQDYWSTQPQHF.

Concerning this clone: Other DNA sequences of this sample code for an identical CDR3. The gene calls are TRBV27 and TRBJ2-7, with D maybe TRBD1 (5 bases). Germline lookup yields CDR1 MNHEY and CDR2 SMNVEV (reference sequence). Trimming took off 3 bases at V and 1 base at J, with 7 bases between the two ends. There are 13 residues in the CDR3. The CDR3 region has the DNA TGTGCCAGCAGTTTGCAGGGATCCTACGAGCAGTACTTC. It is translated as CASSLQGSYEQYF.

The chain has TRBV28 and TRBJ2-4; D is perhaps TRBD2 (6 bases). V lost 6 bases to trimming and J lost 3 bases, with 9 bases between them. The CDR3 extends over 13 amino acids. Germline V gene lookup returns CDR1 MDHEN and CDR2 SYDVKM. This CDR3 is CASRRTNKNIQYF. The CDR3, as DNA: TGTGCCAGCAGGCGGACTAACAAAAACATTCAGTACTTC.